Listed below are T cell receptor beta chains from one sample, sequenced in a study of blood T cell repertoires in COVID-19. Data came from immunoSEQ multiplex PCR; TCRdb stores just in-frame clones and leaves some out. The profile covers about 220,000 clones, with 84% appearing a single time and just under 20% taken by the ten largest. The sequenced sample consisted of peripheral blood. The receptors derive from a man aged 30-40 years with active or convalescent COVID-19. Each CDR3 is given with its conserved first and last residue. The D gene is left open where the match is weak. The listing skips clone size in some rows; elsewhere it reads once, few, many or a size class.

J gene: TRBJ2-7; D gene: TRBD1; V gene: TRBV6-6; clone size: -; CDR3 protein: CASSLPTGDYEQYF; CDR3 DNA: TGTGCCAGCAGTCTCCCGACAGGGGACTACGAGCAGTACTTC
J gene: TRBJ2-3; D gene: -; V gene: TRBV19; clone size: -; CDR3 protein: CASSIEVPGGTDTQYF; CDR3 DNA: TGTGCCAGTAGTATAGAGGTCCCCGGTGGCACAGATACGCAGTATTTT
J gene: TRBJ1-1; D gene: -; V gene: TRBV19; clone size: -; CDR3 protein: CARPRKAPEAFF; CDR3 DNA: TGTGCCAGACCAAGAAAAGCTCCAGAAGCTTTCTTT
J gene: TRBJ1-4; D gene: TRBD1; V gene: TRBV5-1; clone size: once; CDR3 protein: CASSSTGHPTEKLFF; CDR3 DNA: TGCGCCAGCAGCTCGACAGGGCACCCAACCGAAAAACTGTTTTTT
J gene: TRBJ1-2; D gene: TRBD1; V gene: TRBV5-1; clone size: -; CDR3 protein: CASRQGQGEGYTF; CDR3 DNA: TGCGCCAGCAGACAGGGACAGGGAGAAGGCTACACCTTC
J gene: TRBJ1-2; D gene: -; V gene: TRBV30; clone size: -; CDR3 protein: CAWSVRKGINYGYTF; CDR3 DNA: TGTGCCTGGAGTGTACGGAAGGGGATTAACTATGGCTACACCTTC
J gene: TRBJ2-5; D gene: -; V gene: TRBV29-1; clone size: -; CDR3 protein: CSVWRTTTIETQYF; CDR3 DNA: TGCAGCGTATGGAGAACGACTACAATAGAGACCCAGTACTTC
J gene: TRBJ1-6; D gene: TRBD1; V gene: TRBV19; clone size: -; CDR3 protein: CATKPGQGESPLHF; CDR3 DNA: TGTGCCACAAAACCGGGACAGGGAGAATCACCCCTCCACTTT
J gene: TRBJ2-2; D gene: TRBD2; V gene: TRBV7-6; clone size: -; CDR3 protein: CASSPGTSKAGELFF; CDR3 DNA: TGTGCCAGCAGCCCGGGGACTAGTAAAGCCGGGGAGCTGTTTTTT
J gene: TRBJ1-1; D gene: TRBD1; V gene: TRBV20-1; clone size: -; CDR3 protein: CSARGQGDAFF; CDR3 DNA: TGCAGTGCTAGAGGACAGGGAGACGCTTTCTTT
J gene: TRBJ1-6; D gene: TRBD1; V gene: TRBV28; clone size: -; CDR3 protein: CASSSGDRLHSPLHF; CDR3 DNA: TGTGCCAGCAGTTCCGGGGACAGGCTCCATTCACCCCTCCACTTT
J gene: TRBJ2-7; D gene: TRBD1; V gene: TRBV11-2; clone size: -; CDR3 protein: CASSLGTGAEQYF; CDR3 DNA: TGTGCCAGCAGCTTGGGGACAGGGGCCGAGCAGTACTTC
J gene: TRBJ1-4; D gene: -; V gene: TRBV4-2; clone size: -; CDR3 protein: CASSQEIRGVEKLFF; CDR3 DNA: TGTGCCAGCAGCCAAGAAATCAGGGGTGTGGAAAAACTGTTTTTT
J gene: TRBJ1-1; D gene: -; V gene: TRBV5-1; clone size: -; CDR3 protein: CASSLFWTANKMNTEAFF; CDR3 DNA: TGCGCCAGCAGCTTGTTCTGGACAGCGAACAAAATGAACACTGAAGCTTTCTTT
J gene: TRBJ2-1; D gene: TRBD2; V gene: TRBV4-3; clone size: -; CDR3 protein: CASSQSSLSGRVYNEQFF; CDR3 DNA: TGCGCCAGCAGCCAAAGCTCCCTTAGCGGGAGGGTCTACAATGAGCAGTTCTTC